One T cell receptor (beta chain) is described in this entry. This CDR3 region has 19 residues. Under the authors' procedure: Amplification with reference gene primers provided the estimates of nucleated cell counts. TCRdb's copy holds only in-frame clones and misses some; the assay was immunoSEQ multiplex PCR. Clonal size and the V and J genes are those of that table, whereas D and trimming came from the DNA. The sample includes 73,000 or so clones, around 86% of them seen just once. The data were taken from a study of blood T cell repertoires in COVID-19. Looking at the study overall: Donors in the United States, Italy and Spain gave samples during acute or convalescent COVID-19. T cells, B-cell-depleted T cells, or PBMCs supplied cDNA or gDNA.

The rearrangement links TRBV21-1 to TRBJ1-1; the table calls TRBD1, which could not be checked here. TRBV21-1 is shown as a pseudogene. Specimen: peripheral blood. The sequence came from a man between 25 and 39 years old with acute or convalescent COVID-19. In nucleotides, the CDR3 is TGTGCCAGCATTCTCCCCTTGCACGACCTCTCGAGGGGGCGCGATGAAGCTTTCTTT. Translating gives CASILPLHDLSRGRDEAFF.